This TCR beta chain comes out of a study of T cell repertoires in cytomegalovirus infection. Study-level information: Public TCR beta signatures indicated both CMV infection and matching HLA type.

TCRdb re-analysed the reads in MiXCR, keeping a single row per CDR3 protein. The sample lists 310,000 or so distinct CDR3 sequences, roughly 23% occurring once. This clonotype was seen more than once but under ten times. As yet, its antigen is unknown. Study-level points and caveats: What dominated the ex vivo response were HLA-C-restricted CMV-specific TCR beta clonotypes. Public TCR beta family frequency separated CMV-and-HLA carriers, including in an independent cohort.

CDR1 and CDR2 from the germline V gene are SGHRS and YFSETQ. CDR3 length equals 15 residues. Trimming removed 0 bases from V and 3 bases from J, with 12 bases in between. The chain combines TRBV5-1 with TRBJ1-2; D is uncertain. This clonotype was sampled from a human donor in good health (CMV status not recorded). Some clones in this sample may be carry-over from other donors' samples. The specimen was PBMCs. For the CDR3, the DNA is TGCGCCAGCAGCTTGGCTTTAACTTCGGACTATGGCTACACCTTC. It encodes CASSLALTSDYGYTF.